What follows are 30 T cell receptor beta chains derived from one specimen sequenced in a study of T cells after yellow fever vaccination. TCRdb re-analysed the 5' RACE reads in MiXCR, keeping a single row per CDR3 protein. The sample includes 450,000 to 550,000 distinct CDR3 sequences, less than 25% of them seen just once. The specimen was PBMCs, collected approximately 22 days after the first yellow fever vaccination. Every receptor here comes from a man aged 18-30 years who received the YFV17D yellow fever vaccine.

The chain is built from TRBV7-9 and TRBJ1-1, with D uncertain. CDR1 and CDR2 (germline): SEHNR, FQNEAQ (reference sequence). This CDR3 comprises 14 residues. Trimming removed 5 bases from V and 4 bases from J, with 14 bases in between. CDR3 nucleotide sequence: TGTGCCAGCAGCCGGGTGGCGGTAAGCACTGAAGCTTTCTTT. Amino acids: CASSRVAVSTEAFF.

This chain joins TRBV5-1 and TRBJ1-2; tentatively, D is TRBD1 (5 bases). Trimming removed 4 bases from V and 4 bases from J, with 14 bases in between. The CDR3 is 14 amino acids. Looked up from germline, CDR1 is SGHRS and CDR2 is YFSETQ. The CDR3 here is CASSGSGGPYGYTF. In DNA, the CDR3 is TGCGCCAGCAGCGGTTCCGGGGGACCCTATGGCTACACCTTC.

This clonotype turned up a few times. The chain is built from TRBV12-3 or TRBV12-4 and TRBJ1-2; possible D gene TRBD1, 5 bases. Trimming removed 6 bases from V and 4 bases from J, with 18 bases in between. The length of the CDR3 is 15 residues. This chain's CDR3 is CASSLTGSRGYGYTF. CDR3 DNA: TGTGCCAGCAGCCTAACAGGCAGCCGAGGCTATGGCTACACCTTC.

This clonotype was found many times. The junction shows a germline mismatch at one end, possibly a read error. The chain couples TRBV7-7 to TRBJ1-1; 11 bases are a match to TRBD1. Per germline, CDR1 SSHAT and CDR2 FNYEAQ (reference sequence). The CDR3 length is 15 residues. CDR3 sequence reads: CASSRDRGAGTEAFF. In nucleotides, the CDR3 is TGTGCTAGCAGTAGGGACAGGGGGGCGGGCACTGAAGCTTTCTTT.

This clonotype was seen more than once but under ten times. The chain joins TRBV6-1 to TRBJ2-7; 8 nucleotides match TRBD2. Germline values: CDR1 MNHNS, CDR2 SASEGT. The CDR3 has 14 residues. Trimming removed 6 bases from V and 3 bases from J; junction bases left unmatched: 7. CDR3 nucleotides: TGTGCCAGCAGCCGCGGGGGGATCGGCTACGAGCAGTACGTC. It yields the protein CASSRGGIGYEQYV.

CDR3 nucleotides: TGTGCCAGCAGCGTCGGGAGACAGCTGAACACTGAAGCTTTCTTT. It encodes CASSVGRQLNTEAFF. This rearrangement joins TRBV5-6 to TRBJ1-1, with a tentative D call TRBD1 (5 bases). Germline V gene sequence: CDR1 SGHDT, CDR2 YYEEEE. This CDR3 contains 15 residues. V lost 4 bases and J lost 0, with 13 bases in between.

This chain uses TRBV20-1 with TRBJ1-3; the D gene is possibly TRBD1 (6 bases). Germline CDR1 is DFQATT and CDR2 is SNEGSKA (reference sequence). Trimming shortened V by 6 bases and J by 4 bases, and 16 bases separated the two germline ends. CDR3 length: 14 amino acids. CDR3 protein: CSASFGGSGNTIYF. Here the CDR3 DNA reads TGCAGTGCAAGTTTTGGGGGCTCAGGAAACACCATATATTTT.

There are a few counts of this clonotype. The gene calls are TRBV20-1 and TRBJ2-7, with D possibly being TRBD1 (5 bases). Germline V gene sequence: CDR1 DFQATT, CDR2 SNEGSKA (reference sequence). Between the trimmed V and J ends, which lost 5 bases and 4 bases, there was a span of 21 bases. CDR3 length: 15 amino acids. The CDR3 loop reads CSAATGPSPNYEQYF. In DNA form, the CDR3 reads TGCAGTGCTGCTACAGGACCTTCACCCAATTACGAGCAGTACTTC.

CDR3 sequence reads: CSARDRGGQETQYF. The CDR3 DNA sequence: TGCAGTGCTAGAGATCGTGGCGGCCAAGAGACCCAGTACTTC. The chain has TRBV20-1 and TRBJ2-5; D gene uncertain. This CDR3 has 14 amino acids. CDR1 is DFQATT, CDR2 SNEGSKA, per germline (reference sequence). Trimming removed 0 bases at V and 1 base at J, with 9 bases between.

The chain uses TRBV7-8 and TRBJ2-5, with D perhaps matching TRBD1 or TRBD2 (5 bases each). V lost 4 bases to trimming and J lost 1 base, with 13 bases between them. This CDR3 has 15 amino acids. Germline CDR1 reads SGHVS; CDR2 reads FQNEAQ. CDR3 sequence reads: CASSSTGRPQETQYF. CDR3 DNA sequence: TGTGCCAGCAGCTCTACGGGGCGGCCCCAAGAGACCCAGTACTTC.

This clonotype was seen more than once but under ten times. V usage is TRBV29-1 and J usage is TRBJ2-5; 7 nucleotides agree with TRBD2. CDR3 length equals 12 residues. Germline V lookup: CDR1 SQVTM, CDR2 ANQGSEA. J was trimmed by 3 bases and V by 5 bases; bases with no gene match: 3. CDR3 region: CSVKLAEETQYF. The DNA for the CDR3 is TGCAGCGTTAAGCTAGCGGAAGAGACCCAGTACTTC.

CDR3 protein: CASNALVGASTDTQYF. The CDR3, as DNA: TGTGCCAGCAACGCCCTCGTCGGGGCTAGCACAGATACGCAGTATTTT. This chain uses TRBV7-8 with TRBJ2-3; perhaps D is TRBD1 or TRBD2 (5 bases each). The V gene's germline CDR1 is SGHVS and CDR2 FQNEAQ. Trimming left V 7 bases short and J 0 bases short, with 17 bases between. The CDR3 runs 16 residues.

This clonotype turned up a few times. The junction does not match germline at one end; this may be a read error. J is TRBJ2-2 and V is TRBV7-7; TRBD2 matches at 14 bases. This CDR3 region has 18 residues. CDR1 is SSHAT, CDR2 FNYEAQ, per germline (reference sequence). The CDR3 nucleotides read TGTGCTAGCAGCTCTGGACTAGCGGGGGGCCGGAACACCGGGGAGCTGTTTTTT. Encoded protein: CASSSGLAGGRNTGELFF.

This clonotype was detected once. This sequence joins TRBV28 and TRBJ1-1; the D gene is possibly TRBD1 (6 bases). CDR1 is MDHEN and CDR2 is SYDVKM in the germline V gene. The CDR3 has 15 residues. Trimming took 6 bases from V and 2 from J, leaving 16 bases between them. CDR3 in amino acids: CASSPGGHLNTEAFF. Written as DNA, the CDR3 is TGTGCCAGCAGCCCTGGGGGACACCTAAACACTGAAGCTTTCTTT.

CDR3 protein: CASTSGFTGELFF. CDR3 coding DNA: TGTGCCAGCACGTCAGGTTTCACCGGGGAGCTGTTTTTT. The gene calls are TRBV2 and TRBJ2-2; no clear D gene. V lost 7 bases and J lost 4, with 10 bases in between. The CDR3 is 13 residues long. Per the germline V gene, CDR1 is SNHLY and CDR2 is FYNNEI.

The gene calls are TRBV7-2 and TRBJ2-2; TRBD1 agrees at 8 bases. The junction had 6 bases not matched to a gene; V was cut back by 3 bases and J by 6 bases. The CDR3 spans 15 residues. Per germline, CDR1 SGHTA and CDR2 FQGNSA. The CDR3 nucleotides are TGTGCCAGCAGCTTCCAGGGGGCGAGGGCCGGGGAGCTGTTTTTT. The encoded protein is CASSFQGARAGELFF.

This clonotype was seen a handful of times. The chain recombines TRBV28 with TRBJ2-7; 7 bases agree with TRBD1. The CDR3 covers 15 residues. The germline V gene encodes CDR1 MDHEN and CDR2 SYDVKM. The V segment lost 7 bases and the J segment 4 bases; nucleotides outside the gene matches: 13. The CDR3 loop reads CASTTQGDARYEQYV. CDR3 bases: TGTGCCAGCACTACCCAGGGGGACGCGCGGTACGAGCAGTACGTC.

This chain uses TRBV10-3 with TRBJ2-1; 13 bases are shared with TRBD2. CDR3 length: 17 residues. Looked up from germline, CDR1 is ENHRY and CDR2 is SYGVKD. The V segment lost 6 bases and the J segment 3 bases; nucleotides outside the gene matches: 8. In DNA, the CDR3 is TGTGCCATCAGCGGGATAAGACTAGCGGGGGGCTACAATGAGCAGTTCTTC. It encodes CAISGIRLAGGYNEQFF.

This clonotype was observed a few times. The CDR3 loop is CSARGRDNTEAFF. The DNA of the CDR3 is TGCAGTGCTAGAGGTAGGGACAACACTGAAGCTTTCTTT. The chain couples TRBV20-1 to TRBJ1-1, with a weak D call TRBD1 (5 bases). The V gene lost 1 base and the J gene lost 2 bases, with 8 bases spanning the gap. Germline values: CDR1 DFQATT, CDR2 SNEGSKA (reference sequence). CDR3 size: 13 residues.

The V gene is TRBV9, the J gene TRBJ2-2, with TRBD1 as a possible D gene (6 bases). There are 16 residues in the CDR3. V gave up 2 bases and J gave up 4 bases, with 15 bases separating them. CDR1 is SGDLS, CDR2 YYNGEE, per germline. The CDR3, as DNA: TGTGCCAGCAGCGTCGCCGGGACAACGGGCACCGGGGAGCTGTTTTTT. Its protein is CASSVAGTTGTGELFF.

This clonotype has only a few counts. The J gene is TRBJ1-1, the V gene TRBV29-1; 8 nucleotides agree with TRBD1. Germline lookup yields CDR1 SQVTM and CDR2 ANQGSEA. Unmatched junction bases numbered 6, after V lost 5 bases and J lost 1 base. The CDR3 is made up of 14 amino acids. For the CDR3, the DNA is TGCAGCGTTTTGCCCGGGACAGGGAACACTGAAGCTTTCTTT. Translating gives CSVLPGTGNTEAFF.

The CDR3 DNA follows: TGCAGTGCCACCGGGACAGGTCCATTAGGGGAGCAGTACTTC. As protein: CSATGTGPLGEQYF. V usage is TRBV20-1 and J usage is TRBJ2-7, with 8 bases matching TRBD1. There are 14 residues in the CDR3. Germline CDR1 DFQATT, CDR2 SNEGSKA (reference sequence). V trimming: 6 bases; J trimming: 7 bases; junction bases outside the gene matches: 14.

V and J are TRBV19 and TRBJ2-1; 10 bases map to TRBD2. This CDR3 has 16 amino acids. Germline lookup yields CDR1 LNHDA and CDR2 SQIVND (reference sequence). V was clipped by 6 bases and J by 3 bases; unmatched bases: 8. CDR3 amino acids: CASSHGTSEGYNEQFF. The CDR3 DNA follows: TGTGCCAGTAGCCACGGGACTAGCGAGGGCTACAATGAGCAGTTCTTC.

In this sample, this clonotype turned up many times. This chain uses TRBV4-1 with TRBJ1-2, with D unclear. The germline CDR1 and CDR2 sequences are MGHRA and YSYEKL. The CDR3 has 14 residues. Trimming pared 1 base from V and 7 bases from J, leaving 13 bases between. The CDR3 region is CASSQVVGVGGYTF. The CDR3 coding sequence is TGCGCCAGCAGCCAAGTAGTCGGGGTTGGTGGCTACACCTTC.

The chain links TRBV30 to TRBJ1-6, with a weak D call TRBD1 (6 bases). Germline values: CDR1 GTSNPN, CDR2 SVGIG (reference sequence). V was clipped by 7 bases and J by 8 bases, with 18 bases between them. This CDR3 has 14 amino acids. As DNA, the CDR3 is TGTGCCTTCGTTAGGGGGGTTATAGATTCACCCCTCCACTTT. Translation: CAFVRGVIDSPLHF.

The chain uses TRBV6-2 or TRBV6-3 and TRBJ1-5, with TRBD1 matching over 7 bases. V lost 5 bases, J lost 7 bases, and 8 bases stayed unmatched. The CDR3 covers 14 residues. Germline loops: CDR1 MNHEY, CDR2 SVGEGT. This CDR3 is CASSKPGGSQPQHF. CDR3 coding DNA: TGTGCCAGCAGTAAACCAGGGGGTTCCCAGCCCCAGCATTTT.

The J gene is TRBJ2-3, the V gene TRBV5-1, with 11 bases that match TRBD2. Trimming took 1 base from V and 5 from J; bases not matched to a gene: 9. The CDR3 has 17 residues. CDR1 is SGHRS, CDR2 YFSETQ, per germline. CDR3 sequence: CASSLMVSGGALDTQYF. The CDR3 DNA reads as TGCGCCAGCAGCTTGATGGTTAGCGGGGGGGCCTTAGATACGCAGTATTTT.

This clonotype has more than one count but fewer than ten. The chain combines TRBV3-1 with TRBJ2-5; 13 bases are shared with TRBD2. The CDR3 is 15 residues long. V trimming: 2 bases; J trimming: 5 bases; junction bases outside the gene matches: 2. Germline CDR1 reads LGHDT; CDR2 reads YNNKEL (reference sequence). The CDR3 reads CASSQTTSGGETQYF. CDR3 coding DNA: TGTGCCAGCAGCCAAACGACTAGCGGGGGGGAGACCCAGTACTTC.

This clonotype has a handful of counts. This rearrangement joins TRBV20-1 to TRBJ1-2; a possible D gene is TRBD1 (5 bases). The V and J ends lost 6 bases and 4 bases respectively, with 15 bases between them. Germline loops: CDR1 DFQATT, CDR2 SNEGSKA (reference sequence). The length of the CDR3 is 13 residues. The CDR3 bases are TGCAGTGCCACGTCCTCCGGGACCTATGGCTACACCTTC. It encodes CSATSSGTYGYTF.

The CDR3 region is CASLDLQGATGELFF. The DNA for the CDR3 is TGCGCCAGCTTAGACCTGCAGGGTGCCACCGGGGAGCTGTTTTTT. The genes are TRBV5-1 and TRBJ2-2; TRBD1 is a possible D gene (5 bases). The CDR3 extends over 15 amino acids. CDR1 SGHRS and CDR2 YFSETQ come from the germline V gene. The ends were cut back, 7 bases at V and 4 bases at J, with 17 bases in the middle.